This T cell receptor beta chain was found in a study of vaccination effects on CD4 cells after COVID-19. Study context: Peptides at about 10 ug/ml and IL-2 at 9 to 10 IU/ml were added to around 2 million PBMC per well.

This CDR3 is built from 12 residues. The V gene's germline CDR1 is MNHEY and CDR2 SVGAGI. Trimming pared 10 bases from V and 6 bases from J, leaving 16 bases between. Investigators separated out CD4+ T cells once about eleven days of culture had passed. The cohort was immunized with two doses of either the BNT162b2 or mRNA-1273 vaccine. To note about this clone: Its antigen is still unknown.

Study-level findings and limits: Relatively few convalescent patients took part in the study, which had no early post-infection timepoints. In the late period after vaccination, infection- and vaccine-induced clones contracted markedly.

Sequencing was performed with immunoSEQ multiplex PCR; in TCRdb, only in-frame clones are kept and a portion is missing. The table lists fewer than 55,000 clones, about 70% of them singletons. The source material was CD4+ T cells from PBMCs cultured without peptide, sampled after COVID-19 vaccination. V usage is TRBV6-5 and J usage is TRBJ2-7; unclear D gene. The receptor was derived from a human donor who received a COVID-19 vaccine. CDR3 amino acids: CATKRVNTEQYF. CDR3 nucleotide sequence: TGTGCCACCAAAAGGGTTAACACCGAGCAGTACTTC.